These 24 T cell receptor beta chains share one sample of origin, sequenced in a study of blood T cell repertoires in COVID-19. TCRdb's copy holds only in-frame clones and misses some; the assay was immunoSEQ multiplex PCR. The table has around 130,000 clones, just under 85% seen once. The sequenced sample consisted of PBMCs or T cells enriched from blood (not recorded which). The receptor set was obtained from a woman aged 45 to 65 with acute COVID-19.

The chain combines TRBV6-5 with TRBJ2-1, with TRBD2 identical over 10 bases. Germline CDR1 reads MNHEY; CDR2 reads SVGAGI. V lost 8 bases, J lost 1 base, and 2 bases stayed unmatched. This CDR3 region has 14 residues. The CDR3: CASLSGRSYNEQFF. The CDR3, as DNA: TGTGCCAGCCTTAGCGGGAGGTCCTACAATGAGCAGTTCTTC.

V gene TRBV10-2 combines with J gene TRBJ2-7; maybe TRBD1 (6 bases). V was cut by 4 bases and J by 4 bases, with 14 bases left in between. Looked up from germline, CDR1 is WSHSY and CDR2 is SAAADI. The CDR3 totals 14 residues. The CDR3, as DNA: TGCGCCAGCAGTGTTGGCTACCAGGGGTACGAGCAGTACTTC. It translates to CASSVGYQGYEQYF.

The chain uses TRBV30 and TRBJ1-1, with 7 bases matching TRBD1. Trimming took 3 bases from V and 1 from J; bases not matched to a gene: 5. Germline-derived CDR1 and CDR2 are GTSNPN and SVGIG (reference sequence). CDR3 length equals 14 residues. CDR3 loop: CAWSDDRENTEAFF. CDR3 in DNA: TGTGCCTGGAGCGACGACAGGGAGAACACTGAAGCTTTCTTT.

The chain joins TRBV6-1 to TRBJ1-5; 10 bases align to TRBD1. CDR1 and CDR2 from the germline V gene are MNHNS and SASEGT. This CDR3 has 17 residues. Trimming cost V 2 bases and J 2 bases; bases outside gene matches: 6. CDR3 sequence reads: CASSEQAGQGGNQPQHF. The CDR3 DNA reads as TGTGCCAGCAGTGAACAAGCAGGACAGGGGGGCAATCAGCCCCAGCATTTT.

The rearrangement joins TRBV10-3 to TRBJ1-6; D not resolved. Between the trimmed V and J ends, which lost 0 bases and 13 bases, there was a span of 10 bases. There are 13 residues in the CDR3. Germline CDR1 ENHRY, CDR2 SYGVKD. The CDR3 DNA reads as TGTGCCATCAGTGAGTCGTTGGCCGTTCCCCTCCACTTT. Translated, it gives CAISESLAVPLHF.

The table lists this clone with a count of one. This sequence joins TRBV7-8 and TRBJ1-3, with a possible D match to TRBD1 (5 bases). Deletions cut 0 bases from V and 2 bases from J, with 14 bases between. CDR1 and CDR2 (germline): SGHVS, FQNEAQ. This CDR3 comprises 17 residues. The CDR3 is CASSLASVWGAGNTIYF. CDR3 in DNA: TGTGCCAGCAGCTTAGCGTCGGTTTGGGGGGCTGGAAACACCATATATTTT.

The chain recombines TRBV6-2 or TRBV6-3 with TRBJ1-5; TRBD1 matches at 11 bases. CDR3 length equals 16 residues. Germline V gene sequence: CDR1 MNHEY, CDR2 SVGEGT. Germline trimming cut 0 bases from V and 5 bases from J; bases unmatched to any gene: 3. Here the CDR3 DNA reads TGTGCCAGCAGTTACTCGGACAGGGGGCAGGATCAGCCCCAGCATTTT. This encodes CASSYSDRGQDQPQHF.

Of note for this clone: Sequence at one end of the junction differs from germline and may be a read error. The chain combines TRBV7-9 with TRBJ1-2, with D possibly TRBD1 on 6 matching bases. The CDR3 length is 12 residues. The germline gives CDR1 SEHNR, CDR2 FQNEAQ (reference sequence). Written as DNA, the CDR3 is TGTGCCAGCAGCCTTGAGGGACAAGGGGATATCTTC. Translating it yields CASSLEGQGDIF.

The chain combines TRBV6-6 with TRBJ1-5, with D perhaps matching TRBD1 (6 bases). V lost 2 bases, J lost 5 bases, and 7 bases lay in between. Germline values: CDR1 MNHNY, CDR2 SVGAGI (reference sequence). The CDR3 loop spans 13 amino acids. CDR3 loop: CASSYPGDQPQHF. The CDR3 region has the DNA TGTGCCAGCAGTTACCCAGGGGATCAGCCCCAGCATTTT.

This clone was found once. This chain uses TRBV5-1 with TRBJ2-1, with TRBD2 matching over 8 bases. The CDR3 is made up of 16 amino acids. V lost 3 bases to trimming and J lost 7 bases; unmatched junction nucleotides: 12. Germline V gene sequence: CDR1 SGHRS, CDR2 YFSETQ. This CDR3 reads CASSSTPGLVRNEQFF. CDR3 sequence (DNA): TGCGCCAGCAGCTCAACTCCGGGACTAGTGAGGAATGAGCAGTTCTTC.

This rearrangement joins TRBV7-9 to TRBJ2-3; TRBD1 matches at 9 bases. The V segment lost 2 bases and the J segment 8 bases; nucleotides outside the gene matches: 11. This CDR3 has 16 residues. CDR1 is SEHNR and CDR2 is FQNEAQ in the germline V gene (reference sequence). The CDR3 sequence: CASSLSVSYRGRTQYF. The CDR3 DNA follows: TGTGCCAGCAGCTTAAGTGTTTCTTACAGGGGGCGTACGCAGTATTTT.

The rearrangement joins TRBV6-5 to TRBJ2-1; D is possibly TRBD2 (5 bases). Germline-derived CDR1 and CDR2 are MNHEY and SVGAGI. Deletions cut 7 bases from V and 0 bases from J, with 13 bases between. CDR3 length equals 15 residues. The CDR3 is CASTRRRDSYNEQFF. CDR3 coding DNA: TGTGCCAGCACGAGGCGACGGGACTCCTACAATGAGCAGTTCTTC.

This clone was seen only a few times. V gene TRBV7-9 combines with J gene TRBJ2-7; tentative D call: TRBD2 (5 bases). Germline V lookup: CDR1 SEHNR, CDR2 FQNEAQ (reference sequence). With 1 base removed from V and 1 base from J, the gap between germline ends came to 8 bases. The CDR3 loop spans 14 amino acids. This CDR3 is CASSLVGGSYEQYF. The CDR3 DNA is TGTGCCAGCAGCTTAGTTGGCGGGTCCTACGAGCAGTACTTC.

This chain uses TRBV6-2 or TRBV6-3 with TRBJ2-7; the D is unclear. The CDR3 is made up of 12 amino acids. The V end was cut by 3 bases, the J end by 6 bases, with 9 bases between. Per germline, CDR1 MNHEY and CDR2 SVGEGT. The CDR3 region is CASSYLYSEQYF. In DNA form, the CDR3 reads TGTGCCAGCAGTTATCTTTATTCCGAGCAGTACTTC.

V and J are TRBV11-3 and TRBJ2-3, with D hard to call. The ends were cut back, 1 base at V and 3 bases at J, with 8 bases in the middle. This CDR3 comprises 14 residues. Germline lookup yields CDR1 SGHNT and CDR2 YENEEA. Written as DNA, the CDR3 is TGTGCCAGCAGCTTAGGTGCGATGACAGATACGCAGTATTTT. Protein sequence: CASSLGAMTDTQYF.

This clone was seen only once. V and J are TRBV3-1 (or the pseudogene TRBV3-2) and TRBJ2-1; weak D call: TRBD1 (6 bases). The germline V gene encodes CDR1 LGHDT and CDR2 YNNKEL (reference sequence). Trimming stripped 2 bases from V and 5 bases from J, with 10 bases between. The CDR3 covers 14 residues. Here the CDR3 reads CASSQSRDNNEQFF. CDR3 DNA: TGTGCCAGCAGCCAATCCCGGGACAACAATGAGCAGTTCTTC.

This chain links TRBV6-2 or TRBV6-3 with TRBJ1-2; 8 bases agree with TRBD1. The trim removed 5 bases at V and 7 bases at J, leaving 6 bases unmatched. Looked up from germline, CDR1 is MNHEY and CDR2 is SVGEGT. The CDR3 is made up of 13 amino acids. The CDR3 spells CASSTQGARGYTF. The CDR3 coding sequence is TGTGCCAGCAGTACTCAGGGGGCGCGTGGCTACACCTTC.

This clone turned up a few times. The chain combines TRBV19 with TRBJ2-3; a possible D gene is TRBD2 (6 bases). Deletions cut 2 bases from V and 1 base from J, with 13 bases between. The CDR3 extends over 16 amino acids. CDR1 is LNHDA, CDR2 SQIVND, per germline (reference sequence). The CDR3 sequence: CASSIQRAARTDTQYF. For the CDR3, the DNA is TGTGCCAGTAGTATACAGCGGGCCGCCCGCACAGATACGCAGTATTTT.

The chain links TRBV19 to TRBJ2-5; TRBD2 is a possible D gene (5 bases). This CDR3 spans 15 amino acids. The germline CDR1 and CDR2 sequences are LNHDA and SQIVND (reference sequence). The V and J ends lost 4 bases and 5 bases respectively, with 17 bases between them. The CDR3 DNA is TGTGCCAGTAGTACAAACGGACGGGGTCGGGAGACCCAGTACTTC. It yields the protein CASSTNGRGRETQYF.

The count of this clone is one. The chain uses TRBV30 and TRBJ1-6, with D possibly being TRBD1 (5 bases). V lost 1 base to trimming and J lost 7 bases, with 17 bases between them. Germline V gene sequence: CDR1 GTSNPN, CDR2 SVGIG (reference sequence). The CDR3 has 16 amino acids. The CDR3 region is CAWSASGVIANSPLHF. For the CDR3, the DNA is TGTGCCTGGAGTGCATCGGGGGTTATTGCGAATTCACCCCTCCACTTT.

The J gene is TRBJ2-1, the V gene TRBV7-2; TRBD1 might be the D (6 bases). Germline CDR1 reads SGHTA; CDR2 reads FQGNSA. V was pared by 2 bases and J by 12 bases, with 11 bases between. There are 12 residues in the CDR3. The CDR3 region has the DNA TGTGCCAGCAGCTTACAGGGGTTTGGGCAGTTCTTC. It encodes CASSLQGFGQFF.

The chain employs TRBV25-1 and TRBJ2-7; 9 bases match TRBD2. CDR3 length: 15 amino acids. The germline gives CDR1 MGHDK, CDR2 SYGVNS. J gave up 4 bases and V 3 bases, and 7 bases lay outside the gene matches. The CDR3 is CASSDLGSGRYEQYF. In DNA form, the CDR3 reads TGTGCCAGCAGTGATCTCGGTAGCGGGAGATACGAGCAGTACTTC.

V usage is TRBV25-1 and J usage is TRBJ2-3; D possibly corresponds to TRBD1 (6 bases). CDR1 and CDR2 (germline): MGHDK, SYGVNS. The length of the CDR3 is 18 residues. Trimming removed 3 bases at V and 1 base at J, with 20 bases between. CDR3 loop: CASSDPATAGEGTDTQYF. CDR3 DNA: TGTGCCAGCAGTGATCCGGCGACCGCAGGGGAAGGCACAGATACGCAGTATTTT.

This chain uses TRBV5-8 with TRBJ2-5; 9 bases line up with TRBD2. CDR3 length: 17 amino acids. CDR1 and CDR2 (germline): SGHTS, YDEGEE. With V trimmed by 0 bases and J by 4 bases, 10 bases remained unmatched. CDR3 in DNA: TGTGCCAGCAGCTTGGGTCTTAGCGGGAGCAGGGTAGAGACCCAGTACTTC. It is translated as CASSLGLSGSRVETQYF. Using reference TRBV5-8 and TRBJ2-5 for the parts outside the CDR3, the full variable domain is EAGVTQSPTHLIKTRGQQATLRCSPISGHTSVYWYQQALGLGLQFLLWYDEGEERNRGNFPPRFSGRQFPNYSSELNVNALELEDSALYLCASSLGLSGSRVETQYFGPGTRLLVL.